Listed below are T cell receptor beta chains from one sample, sequenced in a study of T cell repertoires in cytomegalovirus infection. One entry per CDR3 protein results from TCRdb running MiXCR on the reads. The table shows about 740,000 distinct CDR3 sequences, with about a third occurring only once. The sample taken for sequencing was PBMCs. Receptor source: a human donor in good health (CMV status not recorded). Some clones in this sample may be carry-over from other donors' samples. Both conserved end residues are part of each CDR3. D genes are given only for firm matches. The size field is filled for only some rows; it gives once, few, many or a size class.

v_gene	d_gene	abundance	j_gene	CDR3nt	CDR3aa
TRBV28	-	few	TRBJ1-2	TGTGCCAGCAGTTTAGTTCGGGACTTCGGGTATGGCTACACCTTC	CASSLVRDFGYGYTF
TRBV20-1	-	-	TRBJ1-1	TGCAGTGCTAGGTACAGGACAAACGCTGAAGCTTTCTTT	CSARYRTNAEAFF
TRBV6-1	-	-	TRBJ2-7	TGTGCCAGCAGTGACCCCGGACAACAATTGGGCTCTAGATACGAGCAGTACTTC	CASSDPGQQLGSRYEQYF
TRBV7-4	-	-	TRBJ1-1	TGTGCCAGCAGCTTAGTAGAGGGGAACACTGAAGCTTTATTT	CASSLVEGNTEALF
TRBV9	-	-	TRBJ1-5	TGTGCCAGCAGCGTTGAAGGCCTTAGCAATCAGCCCCAGCATTTT	CASSVEGLSNQPQHF
TRBV7-2	-	many	TRBJ1-5	TGTGCCAGCAGCTTAATTACAGGGAGTAGCAATCAGCCCCAGCATTTT	CASSLITGSSNQPQHF
TRBV19	-	few	TRBJ2-5	TGTGCCAGTAGTATTTTCTCGGGCCCGGCCGGGGAGACCCAGTACTTC	CASSIFSGPAGETQYF
TRBV29-1	-	-	TRBJ1-3	TGCAGCGTTGAAGGGGGAGACTCTGGAAACACCATATATTTT	CSVEGGDSGNTIYF
TRBV6-1	-	few	TRBJ1-2	TGTGCCACCAAGGCAGGGGCAAACTATGGCTACACCTTC	CATKAGANYGYTF
TRBV6-5	-	-	TRBJ2-2	TGTGCCAGCAGTTACGAACTAGACACCGGGGAGCTGTTTTTT	CASSYELDTGELFF
TRBV4-1	-	-	TRBJ1-1	TGCGCCAGCAGCCAAGGTTCGGCGATGAACACTGAAGCTTTCTTT	CASSQGSAMNTEAFF
TRBV19	-	-	TRBJ1-1	TGTGCCAGTAGTATAGGTGATGGCGGCTTCACTGAAGCTTTCTTT	CASSIGDGGFTEAFF
TRBV27	-	-	TRBJ2-7	TGTGCCCGCAGTCGAGGGGGCGAGCAGTACTTC	CARSRGGEQYF
TRBV7-2	TRBD1	few	TRBJ1-2	TGTGCCAGCAGCGCGAGGACAGGGGATGGTAACTATGGCTACACCTTC	CASSARTGDGNYGYTF
TRBV6-5	-	few	TRBJ1-1	TGTGCCAGCAGTTACTCGATTGGACTGAGCGAAACTGAAGCTTTCTTT	CASSYSIGLSETEAFF
TRBV6-5	-	few	TRBJ2-1	TGTGCCAGCAGTTACTCGGTGTTTAGTGGGGGGTACAATGAGCAGTTCTTC	CASSYSVFSGGYNEQFF
TRBV11-2	-	-	TRBJ2-3	TGTGCCAGCAGAGTAGACAGGCTCGGCACAGATACGCAGTATTTT	CASRVDRLGTDTQYF
TRBV14	TRBD2	-	TRBJ2-1	TGTGCCAGCAGCCAAGTCCACCTAGCGGGAGGGGAAAGGCACAATGAGCAGTTCTTC	CASSQVHLAGGERHNEQFF
TRBV4-2	TRBD1	once	TRBJ1-5	TGTGCCAGCAGCCAACTAGGGACAGCGTATAGCAATCAGCCCCAGCATTTT	CASSQLGTAYSNQPQHF
TRBV7-3	TRBD1	-	TRBJ2-2	TGTGCCAGCAGCTCCTTGGACAGGGGAAAGACCGGGGAGCTGTTTTTT	CASSSLDRGKTGELFF
TRBV2	-	-	TRBJ1-5	TGTGCCAGCAGTACGGGGGGAGCTCAGCCCCAGCATTTT	CASSTGGAQPQHF
TRBV20-1	-	few	TRBJ1-5	TGCAGTGCTAGAGAACCCGGGGTCCGCAATCAGCCCCAGCATTTT	CSAREPGVRNQPQHF